The T cell receptor beta chain described here comes from a study of cytomegalovirus exposure and HLA in healthy donors. Study-wide background: The same platform used for the 500 to 850 first-cohort repertoires was also used for the 90 to 150 validation repertoires, as a later analysis reported.

Clones were read by immunoSEQ multiplex PCR, and TCRdb kept only the in-frame ones, dropping some. The sample includes some 180,000 clones, about 81% of them seen just once. General study results and limits: Rarity held for most TCR sequences, but there were some public TCRs that occurred in many donors. According to a subsequent analysis, TCR clusters from the first cohort were inclined to appear together in the 110 or so validation repertoires. The study designated fewer than 200 TCR beta chains cytomegalovirus-associated.

Of note for this clone: The antigen is undetermined.

CDR1 and CDR2 (germline): MDHEN, SYDVKM. The CDR3 runs 15 residues. The trim removed 8 bases at V and 6 bases at J, leaving 9 bases unmatched. Sequencing input: PBMCs. The chain has TRBV28 and TRBJ2-1, with 11 bases aligning to TRBD1. This clonotype originated in a woman younger than 45 in good health and CMV-seronegative. The CDR3 is CASPPGQGAVNEQFF. The CDR3 DNA reads TGTGCCAGCCCACCAGGACAGGGGGCTGTCAATGAGCAGTTCTTC.